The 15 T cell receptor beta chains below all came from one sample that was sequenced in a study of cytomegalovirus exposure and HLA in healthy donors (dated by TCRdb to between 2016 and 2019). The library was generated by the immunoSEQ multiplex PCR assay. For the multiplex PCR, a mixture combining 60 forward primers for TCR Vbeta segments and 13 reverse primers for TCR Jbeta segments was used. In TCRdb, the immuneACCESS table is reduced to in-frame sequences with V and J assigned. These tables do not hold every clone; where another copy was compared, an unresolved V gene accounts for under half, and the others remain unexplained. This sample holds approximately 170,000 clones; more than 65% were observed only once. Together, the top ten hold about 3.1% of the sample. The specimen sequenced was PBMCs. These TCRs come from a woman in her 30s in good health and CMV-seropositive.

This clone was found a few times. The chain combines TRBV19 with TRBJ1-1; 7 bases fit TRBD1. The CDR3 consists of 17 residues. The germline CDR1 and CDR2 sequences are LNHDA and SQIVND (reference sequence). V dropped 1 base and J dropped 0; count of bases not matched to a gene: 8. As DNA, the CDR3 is TGTGCCAGTAGTATAGGCGAGACAGGGACTCTGAACACTGAAGCTTTCTTT. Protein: CASSIGETGTLNTEAFF.

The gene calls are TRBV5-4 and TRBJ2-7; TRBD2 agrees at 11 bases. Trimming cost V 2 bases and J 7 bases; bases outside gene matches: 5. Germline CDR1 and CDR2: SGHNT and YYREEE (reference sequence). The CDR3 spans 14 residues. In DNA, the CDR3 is TGTGCCAGCAGCTTTATAGCGGGAGGGCAGGAGCAGTACTTC. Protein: CASSFIAGGQEQYF.

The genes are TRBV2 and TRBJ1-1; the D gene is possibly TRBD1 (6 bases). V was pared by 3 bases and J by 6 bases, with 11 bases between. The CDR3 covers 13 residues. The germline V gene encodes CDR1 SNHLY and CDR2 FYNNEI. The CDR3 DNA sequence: TGTGCCAGCAGTGACGGCAGGGGACCTGAAGCTTTCTTT. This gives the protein CASSDGRGPEAFF.

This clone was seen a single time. The CDR3 nucleotides read TGTGCCAGCAGGGGGGACTTTTCCTCCTACAATGAGCAGTTCTTC. Its protein product is CASRGDFSSYNEQFF. The chain employs TRBV28 and TRBJ2-1; D might be TRBD2 (6 bases). The CDR3 consists of 15 residues. Germline values: CDR1 MDHEN, CDR2 SYDVKM. Trimming stripped 6 bases from V and 0 bases from J, with 12 bases between. Based on the CDR3 plus reference TRBV28 and TRBJ2-1, the full variable domain is DVKVTQSSRYLVKRTGEKVFLECVQDMDHENMFWYRQDPGLGLRLIYFSYDVKMKEKGDIPEGYSVSREKKERFSLILESASTNQTSMYLCASRGDFSSYNEQFFGPGTRLTVL.

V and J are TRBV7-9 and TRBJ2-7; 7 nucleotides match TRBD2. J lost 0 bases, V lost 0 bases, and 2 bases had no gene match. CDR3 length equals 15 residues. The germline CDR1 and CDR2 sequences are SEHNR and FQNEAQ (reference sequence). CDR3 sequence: CASSLARGTSYEQYF. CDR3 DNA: TGTGCCAGCAGCTTAGCGCGGGGGACCTCCTACGAGCAGTACTTC.

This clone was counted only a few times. CDR3 in DNA: TGTGCCAGCAGTGAATATCGGGACAGGGGCTCCTACGAGCAGTACTTC. Residues: CASSEYRDRGSYEQYF. The chain joins TRBV6-1 to TRBJ2-7; 10 bases are a match to TRBD1. The CDR3 consists of 16 residues. Germline lookup yields CDR1 MNHNS and CDR2 SASEGT. V dropped 2 bases and J dropped 0; count of bases not matched to a gene: 4.

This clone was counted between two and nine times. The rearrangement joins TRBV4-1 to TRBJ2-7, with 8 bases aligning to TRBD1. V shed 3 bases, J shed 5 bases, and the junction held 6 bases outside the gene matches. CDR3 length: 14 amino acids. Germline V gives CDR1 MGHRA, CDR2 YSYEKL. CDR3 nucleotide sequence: TGCGCCAGCAGCCAGGGGACAGGTATCGACGAGCAGTACTTC. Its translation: CASSQGTGIDEQYF.

The CDR3 bases are TGTGCCAGCAGTGACGGTTTCGAAGCTTTCTTT. Amino acids: CASSDGFEAFF. The V gene is TRBV6-1, the J gene TRBJ1-1; D call uncertain. This CDR3 is 11 amino acids long. Trimming took off 3 bases at V and 8 bases at J, with 7 bases between the two ends. Germline lookup yields CDR1 MNHNS and CDR2 SASEGT.

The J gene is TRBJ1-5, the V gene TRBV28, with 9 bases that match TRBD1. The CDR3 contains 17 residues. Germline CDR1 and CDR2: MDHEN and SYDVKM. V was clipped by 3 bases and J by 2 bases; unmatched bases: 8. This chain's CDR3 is CASSFSTRQGGNQPQHF. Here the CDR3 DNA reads TGTGCCAGCAGTTTCTCGACCCGACAGGGGGGCAATCAGCCCCAGCATTTT.

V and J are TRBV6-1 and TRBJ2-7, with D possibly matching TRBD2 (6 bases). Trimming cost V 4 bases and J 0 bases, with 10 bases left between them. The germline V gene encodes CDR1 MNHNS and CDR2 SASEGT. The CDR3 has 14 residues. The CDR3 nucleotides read TGTGCCAGCAGTGTCTACGGGGGCTCCTACGAGCAGTACTTC. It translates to CASSVYGGSYEQYF.

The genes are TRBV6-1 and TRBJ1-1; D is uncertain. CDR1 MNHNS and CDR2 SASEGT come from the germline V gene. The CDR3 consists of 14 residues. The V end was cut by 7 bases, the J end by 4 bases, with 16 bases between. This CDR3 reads CASNRGKRPTEAFF. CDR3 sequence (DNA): TGTGCCAGCAACCGGGGAAAACGGCCCACTGAAGCTTTCTTT.

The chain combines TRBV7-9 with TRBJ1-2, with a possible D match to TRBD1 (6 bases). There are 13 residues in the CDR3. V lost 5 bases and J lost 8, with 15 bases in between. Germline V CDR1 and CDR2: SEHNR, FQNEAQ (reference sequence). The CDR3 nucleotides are TGTGCCAGCAGCCTGGACAGTCTAGGGGGCTACACCTTC. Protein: CASSLDSLGGYTF.

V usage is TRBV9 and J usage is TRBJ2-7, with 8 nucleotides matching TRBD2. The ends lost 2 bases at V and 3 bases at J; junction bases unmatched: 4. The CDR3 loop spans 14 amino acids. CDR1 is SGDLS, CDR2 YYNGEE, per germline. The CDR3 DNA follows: TGTGCCAGCAGCGTGGGGAGCGGGGGCTACGAGCAGTACTTC. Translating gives CASSVGSGGYEQYF.

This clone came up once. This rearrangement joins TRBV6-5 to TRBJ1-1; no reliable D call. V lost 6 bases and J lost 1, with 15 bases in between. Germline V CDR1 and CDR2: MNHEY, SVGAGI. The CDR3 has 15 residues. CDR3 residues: CASSRLLPGNTEAFF. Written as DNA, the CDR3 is TGTGCCAGCAGCCGCCTCCTCCCAGGGAACACTGAAGCTTTCTTT.

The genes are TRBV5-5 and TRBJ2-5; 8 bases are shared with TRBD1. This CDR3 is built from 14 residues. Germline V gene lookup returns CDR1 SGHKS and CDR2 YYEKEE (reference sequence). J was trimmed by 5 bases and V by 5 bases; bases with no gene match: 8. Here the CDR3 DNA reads TGTGCCAGCAGTTATTACCGGGACAGGGAGACCCAGTACTTC. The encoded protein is CASSYYRDRETQYF.